This T cell receptor beta chain derives from a study of blood T cells in healthy people across ages. Study-wide results and caveats: Strong correlation was found linking TCR beta diversity to naive T cell percentage. In long-lived donors, naive CD4+ cell counts and diversity exceeded those of aged donors.

Details on this clonotype: The target antigen is unknown.

Germline lookup yields CDR1 SNHLY and CDR2 FYNNEI. The CDR3 spans 13 residues. Combining a sample-barcoded 5' primer with a J-beta primer mix, a second PCR ran for about 7 to 11 cycles. In TCRdb, the 5' RACE reads were re-called with MiXCR into one record per CDR3 protein. The sample records almost 300,000 distinct CDR3 sequences, 27% being singletons. Sequencing used blood. This chain uses TRBV2 with TRBJ2-5, with D uncertain. The J call may be faulty, since TRBJ2-1 better matches the DNA end. The sequence was collected from a woman in her seventies in good health. The CDR3 DNA reads as TGTGCCAGCAAAGCGAACAGTGACAATGAGCAGTTCTTC. Amino acid sequence: CASKANSDNEQFF.